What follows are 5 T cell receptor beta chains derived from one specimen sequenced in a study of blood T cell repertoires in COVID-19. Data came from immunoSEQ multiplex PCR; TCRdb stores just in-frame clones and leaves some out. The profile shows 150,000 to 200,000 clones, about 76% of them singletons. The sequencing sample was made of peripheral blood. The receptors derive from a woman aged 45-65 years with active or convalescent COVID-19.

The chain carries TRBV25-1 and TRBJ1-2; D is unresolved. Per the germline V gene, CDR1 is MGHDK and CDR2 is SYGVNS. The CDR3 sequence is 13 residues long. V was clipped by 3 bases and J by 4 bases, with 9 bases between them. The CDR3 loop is CASSDRASYGYTF. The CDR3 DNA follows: TGTGCCAGCAGTGATCGCGCCTCCTATGGCTACACCTTC.

The CDR3 here is CASSLRGGGTEAFF. The CDR3 region has the DNA TGTGCCAGTAGTCTCCGTGGCGGCGGCACTGAAGCTTTCTTT. The chain carries TRBV19 and TRBJ1-1; D remains ambiguous. The V end was cut by 5 bases, the J end by 4 bases, with 14 bases between. In germline, CDR1 is LNHDA, CDR2 SQIVND (reference sequence). This CDR3 contains 14 residues.

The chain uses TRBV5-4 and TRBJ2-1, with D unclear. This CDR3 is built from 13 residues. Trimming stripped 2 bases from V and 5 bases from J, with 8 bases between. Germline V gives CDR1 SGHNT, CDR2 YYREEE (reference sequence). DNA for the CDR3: TGTGCCAGCAGCTTCTTTGTCCACAATGAGCAGTTCTTC. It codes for CASSFFVHNEQFF.

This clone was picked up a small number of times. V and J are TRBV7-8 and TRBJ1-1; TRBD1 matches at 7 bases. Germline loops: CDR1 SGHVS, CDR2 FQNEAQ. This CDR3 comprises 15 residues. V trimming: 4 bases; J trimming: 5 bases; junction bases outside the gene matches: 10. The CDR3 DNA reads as TGTGCCAGCAGCTCCTCCCGACAGGGTTGGACTGAAGCTTTCTTT. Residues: CASSSSRQGWTEAFF.

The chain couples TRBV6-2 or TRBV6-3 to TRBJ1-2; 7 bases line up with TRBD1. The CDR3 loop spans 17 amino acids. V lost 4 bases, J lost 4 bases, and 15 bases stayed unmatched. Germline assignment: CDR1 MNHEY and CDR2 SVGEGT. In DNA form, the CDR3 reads TGTGCCAGCAGTTTGCCACCGGGACAGAGCACCAGCTATGGCTACACCTTC. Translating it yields CASSLPPGQSTSYGYTF.